This record looks at one TCR beta chain sequence and its context. Its antigen remains unknown. The sample comes from a study of shared clonotypes between healthy human individuals. Study details: Researchers drew samples from a couple of women and three men aged 18 to 49. Study findings and constraints: A generally larger estimated richness was seen in naive subsets than in memory subsets.

Donors, healthy HIV-negative adults, lacked recent acute infections or vaccinations. V dropped 1 base and J dropped 2 bases, with 8 bases sitting between them. Germline values: CDR1 GTSNPN, CDR2 SVGIG (reference sequence). The CDR3 spans 14 residues. Several immunoSEQ plates held equal portions of the genomic DNA taken from each subset. TCRdb's table, derived via immunoSEQ multiplex PCR, lists solely in-frame clones and lacks some. The data hold 1,500,000 or so clones, with around 95% observed a single time. The sequence was obtained from a man aged 30 to 39 in good health. Specimen: naive CD4+ T cells sorted from blood. Subset defined: CD45RA+ positively selected. The rearrangement uses TRBV30 and TRBJ2-2; D unresolved. In DNA, the CDR3 is TGTGCCTGGAGTGACCGTAACAACACCGGGGAGCTGTTTTTT. Its translation is CAWSDRNNTGELFF.